The rows below give T cell receptor beta chains drawn from one sample of a study of long-term antiretroviral therapy in people with HIV. Produced via immunoSEQ multiplex PCR; TCRdb's table is partial and in-frame only. This table has some 35,000 clones, roughly 85% appearing once. The specimen was unsorted PBMCs, collected 2.2 years after starting antiretroviral therapy. These receptors were taken from a man aged 18 to 29 with HIV. CDR3s include the opening cysteine and the closing phenylalanine or tryptophan. Each record gives: J gene, clone size, D gene, V gene, CDR3 protein, CDR3 DNA. A D gene is named only where the DNA matches it firmly. Some rows have no size entry. The others give once, few or many, or a class for an expanded clone.

j_gene: TRBJ2-1
abundance: .
d_gene: TRBD1
v_gene: TRBV7-9
CDR3aa: CASSSTLTRDRGFNEQFF
CDR3nt: TGTGCCAGCAGCTCAACACTGACCCGGGACAGGGGGTTCAATGAGCAGTTCTTC

j_gene: TRBJ1-3
abundance: once
d_gene: .
v_gene: TRBV5-5
CDR3aa: CASNGRGTLSSGNTIYF
CDR3nt: TGTGCCAGCAACGGACGAGGGACACTGAGCTCTGGAAACACCATATATTTT

j_gene: TRBJ1-1
abundance: once
d_gene: .
v_gene: TRBV9
CDR3aa: CASSSAMNTEAFF
CDR3nt: TGTGCCAGCAGCTCGGCCATGAACACTGAAGCTTTCTTT

j_gene: TRBJ2-3
abundance: once
d_gene: TRBD1
v_gene: TRBV6-6
CDR3aa: CASSYLSDRGTDTQYF
CDR3nt: TGTGCCAGCAGTTACCTCAGCGACAGGGGAACAGATACGCAGTATTTT

j_gene: TRBJ2-5
abundance: .
d_gene: .
v_gene: TRBV7-9
CDR3aa: CASSLGQGEETQYF
CDR3nt: TGTGCCAGCAGCTTAGGGCAGGGCGAAGAGACCCAGTACTTC

j_gene: TRBJ1-1
abundance: .
d_gene: .
v_gene: TRBV7-9
CDR3aa: CASSLGRGEAFF
CDR3nt: TGTGCCAGCAGCTTAGGGAGAGGTGAAGCTTTCTTT

j_gene: TRBJ1-1
abundance: .
d_gene: .
v_gene: TRBV28
CDR3aa: CASSFPSPSSEAFF
CDR3nt: TGTGCCAGCAGTTTCCCTTCACCTTCGTCTGAAGCTTTCTTT

j_gene: TRBJ2-7
abundance: .
d_gene: TRBD2
v_gene: TRBV7-9
CDR3aa: CASSLGRERVSYEQYF
CDR3nt: TGTGCCAGCAGCCTCGGGAGGGAGCGGGTCTCCTACGAGCAGTACTTC

j_gene: TRBJ2-7
abundance: .
d_gene: .
v_gene: TRBV6-5
CDR3aa: CASSSTRVEQYF
CDR3nt: TGTGCCAGCAGTTCAACCCGGGTCGAGCAGTACTTC

j_gene: TRBJ2-5
abundance: .
d_gene: TRBD2
v_gene: TRBV19
CDR3aa: CASSGGIAGGWETQYF
CDR3nt: TGTGCCAGTAGTGGAGGAATAGCGGGAGGATGGGAGACCCAGTACTTC

j_gene: TRBJ1-6
abundance: .
d_gene: TRBD1
v_gene: TRBV7-9
CDR3aa: CASSVQQGFDNSPLHF
CDR3nt: TGTGCCAGCAGCGTACAACAGGGGTTTGATAATTCACCCCTCCACTTT

j_gene: TRBJ2-5
abundance: .
d_gene: .
v_gene: TRBV5-1
CDR3aa: CASSLQVGRETQYF
CDR3nt: TGCGCCAGCAGCTTGCAAGTGGGGCGAGAGACCCAGTACTTC

j_gene: TRBJ1-1
abundance: .
d_gene: .
v_gene: TRBV4-2
CDR3aa: CASSHKINTEAFF
CDR3nt: TGTGCCAGCAGCCACAAGATAAACACTGAAGCTTTCTTT

j_gene: TRBJ2-1
abundance: .
d_gene: TRBD2
v_gene: TRBV10-3
CDR3aa: CAISESTTASGRDEQFF
CDR3nt: TGTGCCATCAGTGAGTCTACAACGGCTAGCGGGAGAGATGAGCAGTTCTTC

j_gene: TRBJ1-6
abundance: .
d_gene: .
v_gene: TRBV4-2
CDR3aa: CASSQDRTATNSPLHF
CDR3nt: TGTGCCAGCAGCCAAGATCGTACCGCCACCAACTCACCCCTCCACTTT

j_gene: TRBJ1-4
abundance: .
d_gene: TRBD1
v_gene: TRBV2
CDR3aa: CASRTGTGTNEKLFF
CDR3nt: TGTGCCAGCAGGACTGGGACAGGGACTAATGAAAAACTGTTTTTT

j_gene: TRBJ2-1
abundance: .
d_gene: TRBD2
v_gene: TRBV10-1
CDR3aa: CASSPSGVGFNEQFF
CDR3nt: TGCGCCAGCAGTCCCAGCGGGGTCGGTTTCAATGAGCAGTTCTTC

j_gene: TRBJ2-7
abundance: once
d_gene: TRBD1
v_gene: TRBV7-7
CDR3aa: CASSTSGTGEYEQYF
CDR3nt: TGTGCTAGCAGCACCTCTGGGACAGGGGAGTACGAGCAGTACTTC

j_gene: TRBJ2-7
abundance: .
d_gene: .
v_gene: TRBV28
CDR3aa: CASSSFPGQAYEQYF
CDR3nt: TGTGCCAGCAGTTCGTTCCCCGGACAAGCCTACGAGCAGTACTTC

j_gene: TRBJ2-7
abundance: few
d_gene: .
v_gene: TRBV5-1
CDR3aa: CASSLTGSYEQYF
CDR3nt: TGCGCCAGCAGCTTGACGGGGTCCTACGAGCAGTACTTC

j_gene: TRBJ2-1
abundance: .
d_gene: TRBD2
v_gene: TRBV7-6
CDR3aa: CASSLGASGSNEQFF
CDR3nt: TGTGCCAGCAGCTTAGGTGCTAGCGGGAGTAATGAGCAGTTCTTC

j_gene: TRBJ2-2
abundance: few
d_gene: .
v_gene: TRBV4-2
CDR3aa: CASSYELALNTGELFF
CDR3nt: TGTGCCAGCAGCTACGAACTGGCCCTGAACACCGGGGAGCTGTTTTTT

j_gene: TRBJ1-1
abundance: .
d_gene: .
v_gene: TRBV27
CDR3aa: CASIFGTPAAFF
CDR3nt: TGTGCCAGCATTTTTGGGACCCCCGCAGCTTTCTTT

j_gene: TRBJ1-1
abundance: .
d_gene: TRBD1
v_gene: TRBV25-1
CDR3aa: CASSERDRGLRTEAFF
CDR3nt: TGTGCCAGCAGTGAAAGGGACAGGGGGCTGAGGACTGAAGCTTTCTTT

j_gene: TRBJ1-1
abundance: .
d_gene: .
v_gene: TRBV5-4
CDR3aa: CASSWEHTLNTEAFF
CDR3nt: TGTGCCAGCAGCTGGGAGCACACCCTAAACACTGAAGCTTTCTTT

j_gene: TRBJ2-2
abundance: .
d_gene: TRBD1
v_gene: TRBV25-1
CDR3aa: CASSEWTGGTGELFF
CDR3nt: TGTGCCAGCAGTGAATGGACAGGGGGAACCGGGGAGCTGTTTTTT

j_gene: TRBJ2-7
abundance: .
d_gene: .
v_gene: TRBV18
CDR3aa: CASSPNVGGDGSYEQYF
CDR3nt: TGTGCCAGCTCACCTAACGTAGGCGGGGACGGTTCCTACGAGCAGTACTTC

j_gene: TRBJ2-3
abundance: .
d_gene: .
v_gene: TRBV14
CDR3aa: CASSQAAVTDTQYF
CDR3nt: TGTGCCAGCAGCCAAGCGGCAGTCACAGATACGCAGTATTTT

j_gene: TRBJ1-2
abundance: .
d_gene: .
v_gene: TRBV5-5
CDR3aa: CASSAQGNYGYTF
CDR3nt: TGTGCCAGCTCTGCACAGGGTAACTATGGCTACACCTTC

j_gene: TRBJ2-2
abundance: .
d_gene: .
v_gene: TRBV19
CDR3aa: CASSTGGYLFF
CDR3nt: TGTGCCAGTAGTACAGGGGGGTATCTGTTTTTT

j_gene: TRBJ2-7
abundance: .
d_gene: TRBD2
v_gene: TRBV28
CDR3aa: CASRTGTSVSYEQYF
CDR3nt: TGTGCCAGCAGAACCGGGACTAGCGTCTCCTACGAGCAGTACTTC

j_gene: TRBJ2-5
abundance: .
d_gene: .
v_gene: TRBV11-2
CDR3aa: CASRKLGGGETQYF
CDR3nt: TGTGCCAGCAGAAAACTGGGGGGCGGAGAGACCCAGTACTTC

j_gene: TRBJ1-1
abundance: .
d_gene: .
v_gene: TRBV18
CDR3aa: CASSPSRDSEAFF
CDR3nt: TGTGCCAGCTCACCCTCCCGGGACTCTGAAGCTTTCTTT

j_gene: TRBJ2-5
abundance: .
d_gene: .
v_gene: TRBV20-1
CDR3aa: CSAESTETQYF
CDR3nt: TGCAGTGCCGAAAGCACGGAGACCCAGTACTTC

j_gene: TRBJ2-7
abundance: .
d_gene: TRBD1
v_gene: TRBV28
CDR3aa: CASLRDRGNEQYF
CDR3nt: TGTGCCAGCCTCCGGGACAGGGGTAACGAGCAGTACTTC

j_gene: TRBJ1-4
abundance: .
d_gene: .
v_gene: TRBV5-4
CDR3aa: CASSSSGGKDYEKLFF
CDR3nt: TGTGCCAGCAGCTCCTCAGGAGGGAAAGATTATGAAAAACTGTTTTTT

j_gene: TRBJ2-7
abundance: once
d_gene: .
v_gene: TRBV19
CDR3aa: CATGTATYEQYF
CDR3nt: TGTGCCACTGGGACGGCGACCTACGAGCAGTACTTC

j_gene: TRBJ2-1
abundance: once
d_gene: TRBD2
v_gene: TRBV20-1
CDR3aa: CSAGTSFEQFF
CDR3nt: TGCAGTGCTGGGACTAGCTTTGAGCAGTTCTTC

j_gene: TRBJ1-3
abundance: .
d_gene: .
v_gene: TRBV28
CDR3aa: CASSQDTGTGNTIYF
CDR3nt: TGTGCCAGCAGCCAGGACACTGGCACTGGAAACACCATATATTTT

j_gene: TRBJ2-1
abundance: once
d_gene: .
v_gene: TRBV5-1
CDR3aa: CASSLDREGNEQFF
CDR3nt: TGCGCCAGCAGCCTGGACAGGGAGGGGAATGAGCAGTTCTTC

j_gene: TRBJ2-1
abundance: .
d_gene: .
v_gene: TRBV5-1
CDR3aa: CASRRAGRLSDEQFF
CDR3nt: TGCGCCAGCAGACGCGCCGGGCGGCTGAGCGATGAGCAGTTCTTC